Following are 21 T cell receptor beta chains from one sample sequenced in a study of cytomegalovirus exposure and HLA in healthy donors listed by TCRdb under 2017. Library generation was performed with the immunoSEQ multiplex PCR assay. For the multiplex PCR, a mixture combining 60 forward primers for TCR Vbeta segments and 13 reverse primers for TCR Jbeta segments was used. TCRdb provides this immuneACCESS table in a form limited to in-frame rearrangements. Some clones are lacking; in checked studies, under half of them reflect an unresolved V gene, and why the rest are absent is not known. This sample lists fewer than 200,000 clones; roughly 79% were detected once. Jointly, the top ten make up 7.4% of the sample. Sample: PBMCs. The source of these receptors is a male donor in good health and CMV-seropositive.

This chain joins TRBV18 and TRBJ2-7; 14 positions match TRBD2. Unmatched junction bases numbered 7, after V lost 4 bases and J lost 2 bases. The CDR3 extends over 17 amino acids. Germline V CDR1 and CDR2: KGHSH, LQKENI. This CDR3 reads CASSQGTSGGTPYEQYF. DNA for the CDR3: TGTGCCAGCTCACAGGGGACTAGCGGGGGTACCCCCTACGAGCAGTACTTC. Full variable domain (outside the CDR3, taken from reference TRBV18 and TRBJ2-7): NAGVMQNPRHLVRRRGQEARLRCSPMKGHSHVYWYRQLPEEGLKFMVYLQKENIIDESGMPKERFSAEFPKEGPSILRIQQVVRGDSAAYFCASSQGTSGGTPYEQYFGPGTRLTVT.

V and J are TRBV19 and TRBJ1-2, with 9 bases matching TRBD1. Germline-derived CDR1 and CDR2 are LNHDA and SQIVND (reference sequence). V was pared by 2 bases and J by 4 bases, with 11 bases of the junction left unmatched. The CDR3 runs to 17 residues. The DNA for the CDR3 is TGTGCCAGTAGTATATCGGGACAGGGACTCCATGGCTATGGCTACACCTTC. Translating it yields CASSISGQGLHGYGYTF.

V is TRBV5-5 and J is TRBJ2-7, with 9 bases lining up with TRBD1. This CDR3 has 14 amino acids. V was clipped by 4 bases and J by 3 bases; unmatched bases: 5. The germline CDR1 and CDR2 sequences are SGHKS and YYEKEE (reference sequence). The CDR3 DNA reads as TGTGCCAGCAGCCCTGGACAGGGGAGCTACGAGCAGTACTTC. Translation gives CASSPGQGSYEQYF.

Written as DNA, the CDR3 is TGTGCCACCCGGGAGCTTGGGGACTATGGCTACACCTTC. Residues: CATRELGDYGYTF. The V call is TRBV6-5, the J call TRBJ1-2; D ambiguous. V shed 10 bases and J shed 3 bases, with 15 bases lying between them. Germline values: CDR1 MNHEY, CDR2 SVGAGI. This CDR3 is built from 13 residues.

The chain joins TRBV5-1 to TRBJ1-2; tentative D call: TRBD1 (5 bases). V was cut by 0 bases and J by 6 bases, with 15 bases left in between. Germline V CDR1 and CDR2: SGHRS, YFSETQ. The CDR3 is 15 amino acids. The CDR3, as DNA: TGCGCCAGCAGCTTGGGCGGTTCCCTAGGGGATGGCTACACCTTC. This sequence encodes CASSLGGSLGDGYTF.

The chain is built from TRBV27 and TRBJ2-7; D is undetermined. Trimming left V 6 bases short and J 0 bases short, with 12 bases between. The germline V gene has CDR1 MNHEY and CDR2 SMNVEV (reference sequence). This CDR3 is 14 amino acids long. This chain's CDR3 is CASSPDTYSYEQYF. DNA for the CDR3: TGTGCCAGCAGCCCTGACACATACTCCTACGAGCAGTACTTC.

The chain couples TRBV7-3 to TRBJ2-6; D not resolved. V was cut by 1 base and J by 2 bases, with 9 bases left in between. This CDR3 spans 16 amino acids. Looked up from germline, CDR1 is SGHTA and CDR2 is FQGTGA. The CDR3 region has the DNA TGTGCCAGCAGCTTAATCGCTGGAGCTGGGGCCAACGTCCTGACTTTC. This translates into CASSLIAGAGANVLTF.

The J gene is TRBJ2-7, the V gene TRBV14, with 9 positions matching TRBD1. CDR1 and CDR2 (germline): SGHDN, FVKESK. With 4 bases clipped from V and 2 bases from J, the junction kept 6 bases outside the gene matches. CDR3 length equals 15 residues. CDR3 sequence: CASSPWTGATYEQYF. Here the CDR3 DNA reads TGTGCCAGCAGCCCTTGGACAGGGGCGACCTACGAGCAGTACTTC.

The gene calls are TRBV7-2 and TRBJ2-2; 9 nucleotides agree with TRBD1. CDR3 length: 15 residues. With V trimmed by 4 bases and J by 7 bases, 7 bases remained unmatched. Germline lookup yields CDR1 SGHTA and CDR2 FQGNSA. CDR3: CASSWAQGASGELFF. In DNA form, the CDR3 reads TGTGCCAGCAGCTGGGCACAGGGGGCGAGCGGGGAGCTGTTTTTT.

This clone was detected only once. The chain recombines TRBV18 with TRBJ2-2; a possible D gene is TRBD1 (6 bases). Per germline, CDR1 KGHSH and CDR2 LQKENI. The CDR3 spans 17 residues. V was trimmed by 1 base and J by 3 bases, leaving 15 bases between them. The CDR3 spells CASSPRGNRADTGELFF. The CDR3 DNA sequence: TGTGCCAGCTCACCACGGGGCAACAGGGCAGACACCGGGGAGCTGTTTTTT.

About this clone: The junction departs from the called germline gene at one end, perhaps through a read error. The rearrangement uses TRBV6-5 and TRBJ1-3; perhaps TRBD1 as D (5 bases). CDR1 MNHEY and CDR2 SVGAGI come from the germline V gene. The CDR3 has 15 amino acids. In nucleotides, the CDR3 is TGTGCCAGCAGTTACTGGCAGGGCCCTGGACACACCATATATTTT. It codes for CASSYWQGPGHTIYF.

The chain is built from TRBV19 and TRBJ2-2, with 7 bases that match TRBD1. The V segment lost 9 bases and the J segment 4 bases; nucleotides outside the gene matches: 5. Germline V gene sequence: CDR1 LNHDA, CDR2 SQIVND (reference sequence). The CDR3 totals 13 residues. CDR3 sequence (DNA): TGTGCCAGCATGGACAGGCCCACCGGGGAGCTGTTTTTT. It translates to CASMDRPTGELFF. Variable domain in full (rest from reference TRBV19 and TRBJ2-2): DGGITQSPKYLFRKEGQNVTLSCEQNLNHDAMYWYRQDPGQGLRLIYYSQIVNDFQKGDIAEGYSVSREKKESFPLTVTSAQKNPTAFYLCASMDRPTGELFFGEGSRLTVL.

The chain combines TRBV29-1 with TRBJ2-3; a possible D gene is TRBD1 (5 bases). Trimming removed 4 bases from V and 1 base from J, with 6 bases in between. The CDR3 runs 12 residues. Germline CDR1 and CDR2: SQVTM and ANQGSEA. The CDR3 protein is CSVVRGTDTQYF. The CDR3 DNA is TGCAGCGTTGTCAGGGGCACAGATACGCAGTATTTT.

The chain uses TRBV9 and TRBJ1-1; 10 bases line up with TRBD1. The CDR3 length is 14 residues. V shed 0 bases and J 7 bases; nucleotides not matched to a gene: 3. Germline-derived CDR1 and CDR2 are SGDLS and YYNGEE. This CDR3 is CASSVDRDRGEAFF. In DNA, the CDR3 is TGTGCCAGCAGCGTAGATCGGGACAGGGGTGAAGCTTTCTTT.

CDR3 sequence: CSAATGVYTDTQYF. The CDR3 DNA is TGCAGCGCCGCGACAGGGGTCTACACAGATACGCAGTATTTT. The J gene is TRBJ2-3, the V gene TRBV29-1, with TRBD1 identical over 8 bases. The CDR3 covers 14 residues. The germline V gene has CDR1 SQVTM and CDR2 ANQGSEA. V lost 7 bases, J lost 2 bases, and 8 bases stayed unmatched.

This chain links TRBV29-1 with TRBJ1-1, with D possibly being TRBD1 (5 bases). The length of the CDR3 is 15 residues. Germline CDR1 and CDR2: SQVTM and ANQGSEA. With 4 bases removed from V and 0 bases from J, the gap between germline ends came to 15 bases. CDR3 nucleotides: TGCAGCGTTGGAGCCCCCGGACACCTGAACACTGAAGCTTTCTTT. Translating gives CSVGAPGHLNTEAFF.

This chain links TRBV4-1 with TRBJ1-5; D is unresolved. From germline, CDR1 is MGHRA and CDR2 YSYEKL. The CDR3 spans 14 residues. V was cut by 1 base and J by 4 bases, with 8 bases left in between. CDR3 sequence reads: CASSQGQTNQPQHF. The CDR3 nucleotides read TGCGCCAGCAGCCAAGGGCAGACAAATCAGCCCCAGCATTTT.

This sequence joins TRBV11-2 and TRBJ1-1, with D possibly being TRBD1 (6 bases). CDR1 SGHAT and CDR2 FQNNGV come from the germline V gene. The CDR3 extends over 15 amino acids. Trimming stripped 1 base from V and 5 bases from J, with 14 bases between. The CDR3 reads CASSLALGRGTEAFF. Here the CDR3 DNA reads TGTGCCAGCAGCTTAGCCCTAGGGAGGGGGACTGAAGCTTTCTTT.

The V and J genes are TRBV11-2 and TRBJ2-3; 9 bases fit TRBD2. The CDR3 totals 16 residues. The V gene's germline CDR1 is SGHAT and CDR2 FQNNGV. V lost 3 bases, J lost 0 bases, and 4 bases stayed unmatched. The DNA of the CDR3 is TGTGCCAGCAGCTTTGGTCTAGCGGGGAGCACAGATACGCAGTATTTT. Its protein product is CASSFGLAGSTDTQYF.

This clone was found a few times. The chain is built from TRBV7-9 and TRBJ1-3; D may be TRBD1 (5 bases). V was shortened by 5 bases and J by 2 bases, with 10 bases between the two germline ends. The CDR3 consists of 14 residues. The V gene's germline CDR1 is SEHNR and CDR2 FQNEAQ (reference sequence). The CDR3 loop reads CASSLTEAGNTIYF. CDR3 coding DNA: TGTGCCAGCAGCCTGACAGAGGCTGGAAACACCATATATTTT. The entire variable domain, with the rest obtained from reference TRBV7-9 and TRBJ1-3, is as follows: DTGVSQNPRHKITKRGQNVTFRCDPISEHNRLYWYRQTLGQGPEFLTYFQNEAQLEKSRLLSDRFSAERPKGSFSTLEIQRTEQGDSAMYLCASSLTEAGNTIYFGEGSWLTVV.

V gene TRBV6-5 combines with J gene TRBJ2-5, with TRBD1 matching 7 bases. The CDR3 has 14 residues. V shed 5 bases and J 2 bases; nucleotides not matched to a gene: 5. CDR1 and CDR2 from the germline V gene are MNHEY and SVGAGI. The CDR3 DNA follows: TGTGCCAGCAGTGAAGACAGGGTACAAGAGACCCAGTACTTC. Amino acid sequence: CASSEDRVQETQYF.